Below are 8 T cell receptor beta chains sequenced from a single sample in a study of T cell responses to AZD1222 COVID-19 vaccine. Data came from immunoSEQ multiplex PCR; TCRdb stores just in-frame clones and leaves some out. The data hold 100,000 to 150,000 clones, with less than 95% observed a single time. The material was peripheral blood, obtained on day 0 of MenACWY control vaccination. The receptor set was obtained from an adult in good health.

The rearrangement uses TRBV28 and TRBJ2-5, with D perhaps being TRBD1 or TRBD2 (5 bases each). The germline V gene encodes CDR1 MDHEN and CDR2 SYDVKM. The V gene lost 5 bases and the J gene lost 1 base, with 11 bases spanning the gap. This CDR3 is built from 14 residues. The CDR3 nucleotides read TGTGCCAGCAGTACTAGACAGTCCCAAGAGACCCAGTACTTC. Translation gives CASSTRQSQETQYF.

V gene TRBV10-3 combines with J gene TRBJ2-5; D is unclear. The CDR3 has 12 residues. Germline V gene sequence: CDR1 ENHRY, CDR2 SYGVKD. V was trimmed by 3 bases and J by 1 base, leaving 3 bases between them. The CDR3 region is CAISDGQETQYF. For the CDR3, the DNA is TGTGCCATCAGTGACGGCCAAGAGACCCAGTACTTC.

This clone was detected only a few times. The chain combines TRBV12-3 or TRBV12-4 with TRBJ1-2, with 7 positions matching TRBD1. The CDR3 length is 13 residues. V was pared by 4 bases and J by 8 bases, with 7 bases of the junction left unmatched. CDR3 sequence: CASSSTRGWGYTF. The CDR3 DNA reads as TGTGCCAGCAGTTCCACCAGGGGGTGGGGCTACACCTTC.

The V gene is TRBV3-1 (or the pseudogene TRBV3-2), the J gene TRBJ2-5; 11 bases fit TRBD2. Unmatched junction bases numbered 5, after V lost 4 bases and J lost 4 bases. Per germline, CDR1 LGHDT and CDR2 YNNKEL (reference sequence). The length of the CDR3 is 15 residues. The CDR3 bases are TGTGCCAGCAGCCTTAGCGGGGGGGCCCGAGAGACCCAGTACTTC. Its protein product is CASSLSGGARETQYF.

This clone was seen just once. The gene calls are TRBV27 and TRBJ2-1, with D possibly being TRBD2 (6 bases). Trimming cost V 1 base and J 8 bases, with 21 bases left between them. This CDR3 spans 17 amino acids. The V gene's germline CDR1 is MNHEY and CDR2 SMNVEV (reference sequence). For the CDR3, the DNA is TGTGCCAGCAGTTTATACCGGACTACCCCCCGAGGCGATGAGCAGTTCTTC. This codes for CASSLYRTTPRGDEQFF.

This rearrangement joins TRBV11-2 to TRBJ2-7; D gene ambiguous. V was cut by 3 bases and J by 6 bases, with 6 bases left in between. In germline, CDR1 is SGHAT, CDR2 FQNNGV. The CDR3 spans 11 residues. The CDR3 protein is CASSFRFEQYF. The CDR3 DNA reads TGTGCCAGCAGCTTTCGGTTCGAGCAGTACTTC.

CDR3: CASSSTGGSAGELFF. CDR3 DNA: TGTGCCAGCAGCTCAACAGGGGGCAGTGCCGGGGAGCTGTTTTTT. This chain connects TRBV11-3 to TRBJ2-2; 9 bases map to TRBD1. CDR1 and CDR2 (germline): SGHNT, YENEEA. Trimming at V came to 4 bases and at J to 6 bases, leaving 6 bases not matched to a gene. The CDR3 is 15 amino acids. The entire variable domain, with the rest obtained from reference TRBV11-3 and TRBJ2-2, is as follows: EAGVVQSPRYKIIEKKQPVAFWCNPISGHNTLYWYLQNLGQGPELLIRYENEEAVDDSQLPKDRFSAERLKGVDSTLKIQPAELGDSAVYLCASSSTGGSAGELFFGEGSRLTVL.

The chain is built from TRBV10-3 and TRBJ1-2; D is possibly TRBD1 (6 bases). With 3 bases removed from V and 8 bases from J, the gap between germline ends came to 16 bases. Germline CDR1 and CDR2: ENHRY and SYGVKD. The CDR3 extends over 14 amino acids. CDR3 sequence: CAISDSGHRKGYTF. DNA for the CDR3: TGTGCCATCAGTGACTCGGGACACCGGAAGGGCTACACCTTC.